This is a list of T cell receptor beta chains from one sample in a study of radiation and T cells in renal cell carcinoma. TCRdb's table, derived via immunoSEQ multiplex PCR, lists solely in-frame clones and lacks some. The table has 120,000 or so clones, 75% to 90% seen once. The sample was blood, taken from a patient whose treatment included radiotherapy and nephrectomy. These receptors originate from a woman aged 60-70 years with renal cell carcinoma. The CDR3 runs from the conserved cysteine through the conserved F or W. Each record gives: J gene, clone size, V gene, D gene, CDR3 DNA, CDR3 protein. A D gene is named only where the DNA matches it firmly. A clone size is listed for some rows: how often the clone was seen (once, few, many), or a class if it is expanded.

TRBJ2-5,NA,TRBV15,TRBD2,TGTGCCACCAGCAGTCAGCGGGAGAGGGAGACCCAGTACTTC,CATSSQRERETQYF
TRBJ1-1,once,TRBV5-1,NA,TGCGCCAGCAGCTTGGCCAGAGGGACGGGGAACACTGAAGCTTTCTTT,CASSLARGTGNTEAFF
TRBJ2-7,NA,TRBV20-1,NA,TGCAGTGCTTCACAGGTGACAGAGCAGTACTTC,CSASQVTEQYF
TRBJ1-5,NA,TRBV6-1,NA,TGTGGCTCCCTCGGGAATAGCAATCAGCCCCAGCATTTT,CGSLGNSNQPQHF
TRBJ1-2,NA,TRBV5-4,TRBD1,TGTGCCAGCAGTGGACAGGGGAGGATTAGTGGCTACACCTTC,CASSGQGRISGYTF
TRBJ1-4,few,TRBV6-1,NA,TGTGCCAGCAGCGAAGGGTCCCTTAATGAAAAACTGTTTTTT,CASSEGSLNEKLFF
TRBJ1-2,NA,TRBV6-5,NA,TGTGCCAGCAGTTTTCGGGACTTCTATGGCTACACCTTC,CASSFRDFYGYTF
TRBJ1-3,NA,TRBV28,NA,TGTGCCACCACTTGGGATACGAGCTCTGGAAACACCATATATTTT,CATTWDTSSGNTIYF
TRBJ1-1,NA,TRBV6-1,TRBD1,TGTGCCAGCAGACTCGACAGGGCTGAAGCTTTCTTT,CASRLDRAEAFF
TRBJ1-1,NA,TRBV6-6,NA,TGTGCCACCTCCTGGGGGGCGAGGTCTGAAGCTTTCTTT,CATSWGARSEAFF
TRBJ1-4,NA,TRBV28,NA,TGTGCAGCGGCAGGGGATAATGAAAAACTGTTTTTT,CAAAGDNEKLFF
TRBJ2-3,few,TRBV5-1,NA,TGCGCCAGCAGCTTTACCGCCGTCGGAGGGTCCCGGACAGATACGCAGTATTTT,CASSFTAVGGSRTDTQYF
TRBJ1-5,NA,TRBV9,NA,TGTGCCAGCAGTCCCGGGAGCAATCAGCCCCAGCATTTT,CASSPGSNQPQHF
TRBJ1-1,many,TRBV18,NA,TGTGCCAGCTCACCAGCCCCAATATCGATGATGAACACTGAAGCTTTCTTT,CASSPAPISMMNTEAFF
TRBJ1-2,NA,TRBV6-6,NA,TGTGCCAGCAGCCAATTTGCGACAGTCGCGCTCTATGGCTACACCTTC,CASSQFATVALYGYTF
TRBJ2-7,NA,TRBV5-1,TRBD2,TGCGCCAGCAGCTTGGCTGAATTCGGACTAGCGGTCCACGAGCAGTACTTC,CASSLAEFGLAVHEQYF
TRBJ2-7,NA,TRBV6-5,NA,TGTGCCAGCAGTTACGGTGGGCAGGGTGCATACGAGCAGTACTTC,CASSYGGQGAYEQYF
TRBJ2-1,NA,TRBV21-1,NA,TGTGCCCGACCAGTTTCCTACAATGAGCAGTTCTTC,CARPVSYNEQFF
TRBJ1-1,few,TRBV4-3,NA,TGCGCCAGCAGCCAAGATTGGGGGGGAGCTTTCTTT,CASSQDWGGAFF
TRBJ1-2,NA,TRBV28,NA,TGTGCCAGCAGCCAAAACTATGGCTACACCTTC,CASSQNYGYTF
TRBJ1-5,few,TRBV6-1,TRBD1,TGTGCCAGCAGTGGGGACAGGAGGGGTCAGCCCCAGCATTTT,CASSGDRRGQPQHF
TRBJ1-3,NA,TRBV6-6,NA,TGTGCCAGCAGTTCAGGGCTGCCTGGAAACACCATATATTTT,CASSSGLPGNTIYF
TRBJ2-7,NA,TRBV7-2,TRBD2,TGTGCCAGCAGTCTAGGCTCTAGCGGAGGGGCCCTCTCCTACGAGCAGTACTTC,CASSLGSSGGALSYEQYF